One sample yielded the 23 T cell receptor beta chains listed below, sequenced in a study of graft-versus-host responses after intestinal transplantation. Their antigens are not known. Sequencing was performed with immunoSEQ multiplex PCR; in TCRdb, only in-frame clones are kept and a portion is missing. The repertoire holds around 96,000 clones, around nine tenths seen once, with 0.15% to 0.2% in the top ten. The sequencing here drew on unstimulated CD4+ T cells sorted from spleen or lymph node cells, taken before intestinal transplant. These receptor sequences come from a human donor who received an intestinal transplant.

This chain uses TRBV6-5 with TRBJ1-6; no firm D call. V gave up 0 bases and J gave up 7 bases, with 13 bases separating them. The germline V gene has CDR1 MNHEY and CDR2 SVGAGI. The CDR3 totals 16 residues. The CDR3 DNA is TGTGCCAGCAGTTACTCGATGGCAGCGTCGAATTCACCCCTCCACTTT. Its translation is CASSYSMAASNSPLHF.

This chain links TRBV5-5 with TRBJ1-6; the match to TRBD1 covers 10 bases. CDR1 is SGHKS, CDR2 YYEKEE, per germline (reference sequence). The length of the CDR3 is 15 residues. V lost 4 bases to trimming and J lost 9 bases; unmatched junction nucleotides: 7. The CDR3 reads CASSLTRDRGSPLHF. In nucleotides, the CDR3 is TGTGCCAGCAGCCTAACCCGGGACAGGGGTTCACCCCTCCACTTT.

The gene calls are TRBV15 and TRBJ2-7, with 10 bases matching TRBD1. CDR1 is LNHNV, CDR2 YYDKDF, per germline (reference sequence). After removal of 5 bases from V and 3 bases from J, the junction contained 7 bases not matched to a gene. The CDR3 is 15 residues long. This chain's CDR3 is CATSGRTGGFYEQYF. The CDR3 bases are TGTGCCACCAGCGGCCGGACAGGGGGTTTCTACGAGCAGTACTTC. The full variable domain, completed using reference TRBV15 and TRBJ2-7, is DAMVIQNPRYQVTQFGKPVTLSCSQTLNHNVMYWYQQKSSQAPKLLFHYYDKDFNNEADTPDNFQSRRPNTSFCFLDIRSPGLGDTAMYLCATSGRTGGFYEQYFGPGTRLTVT.

V is TRBV30 and J is TRBJ2-7; D unresolved. There are 12 residues in the CDR3. The germline V gene has CDR1 GTSNPN and CDR2 SVGIG (reference sequence). Trimming cost V 3 bases and J 5 bases, with 11 bases left between them. The CDR3 is CAWRSGWNEQYF. For the CDR3, the DNA is TGTGCCTGGAGATCGGGTTGGAACGAGCAGTACTTC.

The chain carries TRBV14 and TRBJ2-1, with D maybe TRBD1 (5 bases). Per germline, CDR1 SGHDN and CDR2 FVKESK. Trimming left V 4 bases short and J 13 bases short, with 17 bases between. The CDR3 extends over 13 amino acids. The CDR3: CASSLNRGQTQFF. CDR3 DNA sequence: TGTGCCAGCAGCCTAAATAGGGGCCAAACTCAGTTCTTC.

The chain joins TRBV7-2 to TRBJ1-5; D may be TRBD1 (5 bases). There are 15 residues in the CDR3. Germline V gene sequence: CDR1 SGHTA, CDR2 FQGNSA. V dropped 5 bases and J dropped 3 bases, with 14 bases sitting between them. CDR3 nucleotides: TGTGCCAGCAGCCCCGGAGGGGCTGACAATCAGCCCCAGCATTTT. This translates into CASSPGGADNQPQHF.

The chain couples TRBV2 to TRBJ2-2; D unclear. The V end lost 7 bases, the J end lost 0 bases, and 6 bases lay between the germline ends. Looked up from germline, CDR1 is SNHLY and CDR2 is FYNNEI. The CDR3 loop spans 13 amino acids. The CDR3 DNA follows: TGTGCCAGCACAGTAACGAACACCGGGGAGCTGTTTTTT. Protein sequence: CASTVTNTGELFF.

This clone has only a few counts. V gene TRBV6-5 combines with J gene TRBJ1-4, with 7 bases that match TRBD1. With V trimmed by 4 bases and J by 7 bases, 9 bases remained unmatched. Germline V gives CDR1 MNHEY, CDR2 SVGAGI. This CDR3 has 15 residues. This CDR3 is CASSFQQGNIEKLFF. CDR3 coding DNA: TGTGCCAGCAGTTTCCAACAGGGGAACATTGAAAAACTGTTTTTT.

The J gene is TRBJ1-5, the V gene TRBV19, with TRBD1 identical over 8 bases. Germline values: CDR1 LNHDA, CDR2 SQIVND (reference sequence). V lost 4 bases, J lost 1 base, and 0 bases stayed unmatched. The CDR3 is 14 amino acids. DNA of the CDR3: TGTGCCAGTAGTACAGGGGGCAGCAATCAGCCCCAGCATTTT. It codes for CASSTGGSNQPQHF.

The V call is TRBV6-6, the J call TRBJ1-1; no clear D gene. Germline V gives CDR1 MNHNY, CDR2 SVGAGI (reference sequence). The CDR3 consists of 14 residues. Trimming took off 7 bases at V and 5 bases at J, with 17 bases between the two ends. The CDR3 is CASNMIRRGTEAFF. The CDR3 DNA is TGTGCCAGCAATATGATAAGGCGAGGGACTGAAGCTTTCTTT.

The gene calls are TRBV7-9 and TRBJ2-7; TRBD1 is a possible D gene (6 bases). Looked up from germline, CDR1 is SEHNR and CDR2 is FQNEAQ (reference sequence). CDR3 size: 15 residues. The V end was cut by 1 base, the J end by 0 bases, with 10 bases between. CDR3 sequence reads: CASSLGQGSSYEQYF. DNA of the CDR3: TGTGCCAGCAGCTTAGGGCAGGGGAGCTCCTACGAGCAGTACTTC.

The chain recombines TRBV7-2 with TRBJ2-5; D possibly corresponds to TRBD1 (6 bases). Germline V CDR1 and CDR2: SGHTA, FQGNSA. This CDR3 region has 13 residues. Trimming took off 1 base at V and 5 bases at J, with 8 bases between the two ends. Here the CDR3 reads CASSLEQGETQYF. DNA of the CDR3: TGTGCCAGCAGCTTAGAGCAGGGGGAGACCCAGTACTTC.

The chain employs TRBV7-9 and TRBJ2-5; TRBD1 agrees at 10 bases. The germline CDR1 and CDR2 sequences are SEHNR and FQNEAQ (reference sequence). J gave up 2 bases and V 0 bases, and 0 bases lay outside the gene matches. The CDR3 loop spans 15 amino acids. As DNA, the CDR3 is TGTGCCAGCAGCTTAGCGGGACAGGGGCAAGAGACCCAGTACTTC. Residues: CASSLAGQGQETQYF.

Turning to this clone: Other DNA sequences in the same sample also yield this CDR3. The rearrangement joins TRBV5-1 to TRBJ2-1; 13 bases are a match to TRBD2. J was trimmed by 9 bases and V by 5 bases; bases with no gene match: 17. The CDR3 totals 18 residues. Per germline, CDR1 SGHRS and CDR2 YFSETQ. The CDR3 sequence: CASSLLSGGLAGVGEQFF. DNA of the CDR3: TGCGCCAGCAGTTTGCTCTCAGGCGGACTAGCGGGAGTTGGTGAGCAGTTCTTC. Together with reference TRBV5-1 and TRBJ2-1, the CDR3 gives the full variable domain: KAGVTQTPRYLIKTRGQQVTLSCSPISGHRSVSWYQQTPGQGLQFLFEYFSETQRNKGNFPGRFSGRQFSNSRSEMNVSTLELGDSALYLCASSLLSGGLAGVGEQFFGPGTRLTVL.

The J gene is TRBJ2-5, the V gene TRBV6-1, with D possibly being TRBD2 (6 bases). The CDR3 is 13 residues long. The germline V gene has CDR1 MNHNS and CDR2 SASEGT. The V end lost 3 bases, the J end lost 2 bases, and 7 bases lay between the germline ends. The CDR3 nucleotides read TGTGCCAGCAGTGAGGGGGGTCAAGAGACCCAGTACTTC. Translated: CASSEGGQETQYF.

The chain is built from TRBV6-4 and TRBJ1-2; 9 bases fit TRBD1. The CDR3 consists of 17 residues. Per the germline V gene, CDR1 is MRHNA and CDR2 is SNTAGT. Trimming took 6 bases from V and 7 from J; bases not matched to a gene: 18. The CDR3 region is CASRRSGTGSAVGGYTF. CDR3 sequence (DNA): TGTGCCAGCAGGCGCTCCGGGACAGGGTCAGCGGTCGGTGGCTACACCTTC.

The gene calls are TRBV27 and TRBJ1-6; TRBD1 might be the D (6 bases). CDR1 is MNHEY and CDR2 is SMNVEV in the germline V gene (reference sequence). CDR3 size: 15 residues. Trimming removed 4 bases from V and 6 bases from J, with 13 bases in between. The chain's CDR3 is CASSSGTLSNSPLHF. DNA for the CDR3: TGTGCCAGCAGTTCCGGGACATTAAGTAATTCACCCCTCCACTTT.

The gene calls are TRBV10-3 and TRBJ1-2, with D possibly matching TRBD1 (5 bases). The CDR3 runs to 11 residues. Trimming pared 6 bases from V and 9 bases from J, leaving 11 bases between. CDR1 and CDR2 from the germline V gene are ENHRY and SYGVKD. The CDR3 DNA is TGTGCCATCAGCCCAGGGAGGCGCTACACCTTC. This encodes CAISPGRRYTF.

This clone appeared once. This chain uses TRBV27 with TRBJ2-7; 11 bases are a match to TRBD2. Germline CDR1 is MNHEY and CDR2 is SMNVEV (reference sequence). The CDR3 consists of 14 residues. V lost 8 bases, J lost 2 bases, and 5 bases stayed unmatched. The CDR3 DNA reads as TGTGCCAGCGGACGGACTAGCGGGCCCTACGAGCAGTACTTC. Protein product: CASGRTSGPYEQYF.

The V and J genes are TRBV28 and TRBJ1-1, with D possibly matching TRBD1 (6 bases). CDR3 length: 15 amino acids. Germline CDR1 and CDR2: MDHEN and SYDVKM. V was shortened by 5 bases and J by 1 base, with 14 bases between the two germline ends. CDR3 sequence reads: CASSLDRRGNTEAFF. The CDR3 region has the DNA TGTGCCAGCAGTCTCGACAGGAGAGGGAACACTGAAGCTTTCTTT.

This sequence joins TRBV10-2 and TRBJ2-2; 12 nucleotides match TRBD2. The germline CDR1 and CDR2 sequences are WSHSY and SAAADI. The CDR3 totals 15 residues. The V segment lost 7 bases and the J segment 2 bases; nucleotides outside the gene matches: 2. CDR3 DNA sequence: TGCGCCAGCACTGGACTAGCGGGAAACACCGGGGAGCTGTTTTTT. It is translated as CASTGLAGNTGELFF.

The CDR3 spells CASSWPSGGAKNIQYF. The DNA of the CDR3 is TGTGCCAGCAGTTGGCCTAGCGGGGGAGCCAAAAACATTCAGTACTTC. The chain couples TRBV2 to TRBJ2-4; 10 bases fit TRBD2. V shed 5 bases and J 0 bases; nucleotides not matched to a gene: 4. The CDR3 runs 16 residues. Per germline, CDR1 SNHLY and CDR2 FYNNEI. The full variable domain, rest sourced from reference TRBV2 and TRBJ2-4, is EPEVTQTPSHQVTQMGQEVILRCVPISNHLYFYWYRQILGQKVEFLVSFYNNEISEKSEIFDDQFSVERPDGSNFTLKIRSTKLEDSAMYFCASSWPSGGAKNIQYFGAGTRLSVL.

The V gene is TRBV5-1, the J gene TRBJ2-1, with 12 bases fitting TRBD2. The CDR3 contains 14 residues. Germline V CDR1 and CDR2: SGHRS, YFSETQ. Trimming cost V 5 bases and J 9 bases; bases outside gene matches: 6. In DNA form, the CDR3 reads TGCGCCAGCAGTACGACTAGCGGGAGTAGTGAGCAGTTCTTC. Protein sequence: CASSTTSGSSEQFF.